The T cell receptor (beta chain) described here comes from a study of T cells in Graves' hyperthyroidism and ophthalmopathy (dated by TCRdb to between 2017 and 2020). For the study in its entirety: Peripheral blood samples were taken at the time of initial diagnosis, prior to any treatment. A discovery cohort of about 100 patients, about 44 with Graves' ophthalmopathy and 57 with stable Graves' hyperthyroidism, was used to find distinguishing TCR V-J signatures. An independent validation cohort of under 20 hyperthyroidism patients and 17 patients who later progressed to ophthalmopathy tested prospective prediction of ophthalmopathy. The roughly 100 discovery patients were randomly divided into training and test sets at a 7:3 ratio. In addition, the study compared T-cell repertoires in thyroid tissue and in blood from a handful of Graves' hyperthyroidism patients. After blood sampling, hyperthyroidism patients were treated with methimazole at a starting dose of 30 mg daily, and ophthalmopathy patients were treated with high-dose intravenous methylprednisolone. TCR Vbeta CDR3 sequencing of approximately 140 peripheral blood samples (over 40 ophthalmopathy, some 75 hyperthyroidism and approximately 17 progressor patients) is reported in the paper.

Amplification of TCR beta CDR3 regions was carried out from RNA transcripts. For the first round of RT-PCR on the TCR CDR3, the HTBI primer set was used together with the Qiagen OneStep RT-PCR kit. The libraries were constructed in a second round of multiplex PCR and then size-selected and purified. Paired-end sequencing of the libraries was performed with 100 bp reads on an Illumina HiSeq2000. In the authors' own workflow: Raw data were processed with SOAPnuke, discarding reads with adapters, uncalled bases, mean Phred below 15, or no exact constant-primer or identifier match. COPE v1.2.5 was used to merge high-quality paired reads, and clonotypes were defined as unique nucleotide sequences. Clonotypes were aligned to IMGT TRBV, TRBD and TRBJ reference segments using MiTCR v1.1. Analysis was restricted to V-J combinations with a frequency above 0.0001, which covered about 99% of repertoires. A TCS score was defined as the ratio between F50 (clonal expansion) and ExV (chaos), using BLOSUM62-based TCRdist between CDR3 peptides within each V-J. Welch's t-statistics and random forest reduced several hundred V-J features to roughly 13, which were used in a naive Bayes classifier (R e1071). Thyroid-blood repertoire similarity was quantified with the Morisita-Horn index. TCRdb redid the processing of the public reads, applying fastp at Q25 and MiXCR, and retained in-frame beta chains. Every entry covers one CDR3 protein and lists the most common genes and DNA from its rows. These V and J calls rely on TCRdb rather than the paper's analysis. This sample lists nearly 750,000 distinct CDR3 sequences; around 40% were detected once. The top ten clones comprise about a third of the sample.

Per the germline V gene (reference sequence), DFQATT is the CDR1 and SNEGSKA is the CDR2. Germline trimming: 5 bases from V, 5 bases from J; junction bases outside gene matches: 11. The CDR3 measures 14 amino acids from cysteine to phenylalanine. The kept DNA is CDR3 alone, 42 bases in frame from the first base. Findings and caveats that apply to the study as a whole: Sample size was not statistically predetermined, and blinding of investigators to group allocation was not performed. In validation, progression to ophthalmopathy was predicted by the model with around 71% sensitivity and approximately 78% specificity, a median of around 6.5 months before onset. A model built on a 13 V-J signature distinguished ophthalmopathy from stable hyperthyroidism, reaching 87.88% sensitivity and about 81% specificity in cross-validation and 80%/75% in testing. Most expanded thyroid clonotypes (frequency above 0.001) were also found in blood, which suggests that blood repertoires may mirror thyroid immune responses.

Graves' hyperthyroidism was defined as stable when no progression to ophthalmopathy occurred over 18 months of follow-up. Hyperthyroidism patients were newly diagnosed, with disease duration under 2 months, and aged 18 to 65 years. The study excluded patients with uncontrolled infections, other autoimmune diseases, pregnancy or lactation. Diagnoses were based on clinical symptoms, serum thyroxine and TRAb, thyroid ultrasound and orbital computed tomography. PBMCs were isolated from about 9 ml of fresh peripheral blood by Ficoll-Paque density gradient centrifugation. Total RNA was extracted using Trizol reagent, and RNA quality was assessed on an Agilent 2100 Bioanalyzer. To note about this clonotype: No antigen is known for it. Qualities for individual bases were not recorded, and no much larger clone is one base off.

The sequence derives from a woman aged 35 to 49 with Graves' hyperthyroidism. The sample was blood. The chain couples TRBV20-1 to TRBJ2-7; 8 bases in the junction line up with TRBD1. The CDR3 corresponds to CSALTGTGAHEQYF. The DNA sequence follows: TGCAGTGCTCTTACCGGGACAGGCGCCCACGAGCAGTACTTC.